This is a list of T cell receptor beta chains from one sample in a study of sequential checkpoint blockade in melanoma. Sequencing was performed with immunoSEQ multiplex PCR; in TCRdb, only in-frame clones are kept and a portion is missing. The sample shows about 27,000 clones, 70% to 80% of them seen only once. The sequences come from CD8+ T cells sorted from blood (inferred from file names), collected from a patient given nivolumab and ipilimumab in sequence. The receptor source for this set is a human donor with melanoma. CDR3s include the opening cysteine and the closing phenylalanine or tryptophan. The D gene is left open where the match is weak. Size is omitted from some rows. Given values are once, few, many or a class for expanded clones.

>TRBV19|few|TRBJ2-3|-
TGTGCCAGTCGGTTTACAGATACGCAGTATTTT
CASRFTDTQYF
>TRBV4-1|-|TRBJ1-4|TRBD1
TGCGCCAGCAGCCAAGTAGAGGGGGCGGGGGAAAAACTGTTTTTT
CASSQVEGAGEKLFF
>TRBV11-2|-|TRBJ2-3|TRBD1
TGTGCCAGCAGCTGGACAGGGGGCAGGGCAGATACGCAGTATTTT
CASSWTGGRADTQYF
>TRBV7-3|-|TRBJ2-7|TRBD1
TGTGCCAGCGGATTGGACAGGGGGTACGAGCAGTACTTC
CASGLDRGYEQYF
>TRBV9|-|TRBJ2-2|TRBD1
TGTGCCAGCAGCGTGGAAGGACAGGGGACGAACACCGGGGAGCTGTTTTTT
CASSVEGQGTNTGELFF
>TRBV4-1|-|TRBJ2-7|TRBD2
TGCGCCAGCAGCCAGGGACTAGCTTACGAGCAGTACTTC
CASSQGLAYEQYF
>TRBV5-1|-|TRBJ2-5|TRBD1
TGCGCCAGCAGCTATCGGACAGGAGTACAAGAGACCCAGTACTTC
CASSYRTGVQETQYF
>TRBV7-9|-|TRBJ1-3|TRBD1
TGTGCCAGCAGCTTTTCGGGACAGGACAGGGGGGAAGGAAACACCATATATTTT
CASSFSGQDRGEGNTIYF
>TRBV29-1|-|TRBJ2-1|TRBD2
TGCAGCGTTGAACCGGGTAGCGGGACCTTCAATGAGCAGTTCTTC
CSVEPGSGTFNEQFF
>TRBV4-3|-|TRBJ2-1|-
TGCGCCAGCAGCCAAGGTATGGGTCGAGGCCGGAATGAGCAGTTCTTC
CASSQGMGRGRNEQFF
>TRBV27|-|TRBJ2-7|TRBD1
TGTGCCAGCAGTTTAGAGGGACAGTCCTACGAGCAGTACTTC
CASSLEGQSYEQYF
>TRBV6-5|-|TRBJ2-7|TRBD1
TGTGCCAGCAGCCAGGACAGGGTAAGCTCCTACGAGCAGTACTTC
CASSQDRVSSYEQYF
>TRBV27|-|TRBJ2-7|TRBD1
TGTGCCAGCAGTGCGGCAGTCTTGGGACAGGCCCCATTCATCTCCTACGAGCAGTACTTC
CASSAAVLGQAPFISYEQYF
>TRBV28|-|TRBJ1-1|TRBD1
TGTGCCAGCAACTCCCTCGATGGGCAGGGGGCGCGAACTGAAGCTTTCTTT
CASNSLDGQGARTEAFF
>TRBV9|-|TRBJ2-2|TRBD2
TGTGCCAGCAGCGCTAGCGGGGGGGCGACGACCGGGGAGCTGTTTTTT
CASSASGGATTGELFF
>TRBV19|-|TRBJ2-1|-
TGTGCCAGTAGTGACAGGTATACCTACAATGAGCAGTTCTTC
CASSDRYTYNEQFF
>TRBV2|-|TRBJ1-5|-
TGTGCCAGCACTGAGAGTGGGGGGAATCAGCCCCAGCATTTT
CASTESGGNQPQHF
>TRBV4-3|-|TRBJ2-1|TRBD2
TGCGCCAGCAGCCAAGATTGGGGGATCGGGGGGGGGAACAATGAGCAGTTCTTC
CASSQDWGIGGGNNEQFF
>TRBV19|-|TRBJ2-1|-
TGTGCCAGTAGTGCGGGGTCTTACAATGAGCAGTTCTTC
CASSAGSYNEQFF
>TRBV19|few|TRBJ1-6|TRBD1
TGTGCCAGTAGTTTGGGGACAGGGTCTGGGAATTCACCCCTCCACTTT
CASSLGTGSGNSPLHF
>TRBV2|once|TRBJ2-7|-
TGTGCCAGCAGTGAAGGCCCGGACAGCGCCCTGGGGAAGTACTTC
CASSEGPDSALGKYF
>TRBV6-5|-|TRBJ2-7|TRBD1
TGTGCCAGCAGTGAATTGACAGGGTCCTACGAGCAGTACTTC
CASSELTGSYEQYF